One and the same sample provided the 23 T cell receptor beta chains below, sequenced in a study of CD8+CD57+ T cells in acquired aplastic anemia. Previously, flow cytometry had revealed CD8+CD57+ cell expansion in the patients chosen for sequencing. Genomic DNA constituted the template upon which TCR beta VDJ and CDR3 profiling was performed. TCRdb itself ran the reads through MiXCR, one entry per CDR3 protein. In the table there are about 290,000 distinct CDR3 sequences, about 50% of which are singletons. Sequencing was done on a sample of sorted CD4+, CD8+, or CD8+CD57+ T cells (not recorded which) from PBMCs. The receptors were sampled from a human donor with aplastic anemia.

The chain couples TRBV24-1 to TRBJ2-5, with D perhaps being TRBD1 or TRBD2 (5 bases each). This CDR3 spans 14 amino acids. V was pared by 0 bases and J by 3 bases, with 7 bases between. Per the germline V gene, CDR1 is KGHDR and CDR2 is SFDVKD. The CDR3 DNA follows: TGTGCCACCAGTGATTTGCAGGGAGAAGAGACCCAGTACTTC. Its translation is CATSDLQGEETQYF.

This clonotype was picked up a small number of times. This sequence joins TRBV9 and TRBJ2-3; D is undetermined. There are 16 residues in the CDR3. CDR1 is SGDLS, CDR2 YYNGEE, per germline. Trimming cost V 0 bases and J 2 bases, with 13 bases left between them. The CDR3 sequence: CASSVAGQGLTDTQYF. The CDR3 DNA reads as TGTGCCAGCAGCGTAGCCGGGCAAGGCCTCACAGATACGCAGTATTTT.

This clonotype has a count of ten or more. The V and J genes are TRBV27 and TRBJ1-1, with D perhaps matching TRBD1 (6 bases). V was cut by 2 bases and J by 8 bases, with 18 bases left in between. The CDR3 totals 15 residues. CDR1 and CDR2 from the germline V gene are MNHEY and SMNVEV (reference sequence). In DNA, the CDR3 is TGTGCCAGCAGTTTAGGCATAGACAGGAACGACGAAGCTTTCTTT. As protein: CASSLGIDRNDEAFF.

The V and J genes are TRBV20-1 and TRBJ2-3, with a possible D match to TRBD1 (6 bases). Germline CDR1 DFQATT, CDR2 SNEGSKA (reference sequence). V lost 1 base to trimming and J lost 10 bases, with 21 bases between them. The CDR3 is made up of 15 amino acids. This CDR3 is CSARALVAGVRAQYF. The CDR3 DNA is TGCAGTGCTAGAGCCCTGGTGGCAGGGGTTCGGGCGCAGTATTTT.

The rearrangement joins TRBV5-1 to TRBJ2-7; 12 bases agree with TRBD2. Trimming removed 6 bases from V and 3 bases from J; junction bases left unmatched: 10. CDR1 and CDR2 (germline): SGHRS, YFSETQ. This CDR3 region has 16 residues. The CDR3 loop reads CASKIPGLAGFYEQYF. The CDR3 nucleotides read TGCGCCAGCAAAATCCCGGGACTAGCGGGCTTCTACGAGCAGTACTTC. The complete variable domain, with remaining parts taken from reference TRBV5-1 and TRBJ2-7, reads KAGVTQTPRYLIKTRGQQVTLSCSPISGHRSVSWYQQTPGQGLQFLFEYFSETQRNKGNFPGRFSGRQFSNSRSEMNVSTLELGDSALYLCASKIPGLAGFYEQYFGPGTRLTVT.

The chain links TRBV2 to TRBJ1-5, with 7 bases identical to TRBD1. Germline CDR1 SNHLY, CDR2 FYNNEI. V dropped 3 bases and J dropped 4; count of bases not matched to a gene: 9. This CDR3 has 16 amino acids. CDR3 nucleotides: TGTGCCAGCAGTGAGCTCGACAGGGTTGGGAATCAGCCCCAGCATTTT. Translated, it gives CASSELDRVGNQPQHF.

This clonotype has more than one count but fewer than ten. The V gene is TRBV6-5, the J gene TRBJ2-6, with D perhaps assigned TRBD1 or TRBD2 (5 bases each). In germline, CDR1 is MNHEY, CDR2 SVGAGI. CDR3 size: 18 residues. Trimming cost V 2 bases and J 4 bases, with 18 bases left between them. The CDR3 loop reads CASSYAPPGLAGANVLTF. The CDR3 region has the DNA TGTGCCAGCAGTTACGCACCCCCGGGGCTCGCAGGGGCCAACGTCCTGACTTTC.

This chain links TRBV20-1 with TRBJ2-7; 10 bases match TRBD2. Trimming removed 3 bases from V and 8 bases from J; junction bases left unmatched: 7. The CDR3 covers 13 residues. CDR1 is DFQATT, CDR2 SNEGSKA, per germline (reference sequence). CDR3 residues: CSASILAGAKQYF. CDR3 sequence (DNA): TGCAGTGCTAGTATCCTAGCGGGGGCCAAGCAGTACTTC.

This clonotype was found a few times. A much larger clonotype is one base distant, so this may be a read error. The chain has TRBV5-1 and TRBJ2-1, with a tentative D call TRBD1 (5 bases). With 6 bases removed from V and 5 bases from J, the gap between germline ends came to 18 bases. Germline assignment: CDR1 SGHRS and CDR2 YFSETQ. This CDR3 comprises 15 residues. CDR3 DNA: TGCGCCAGCAACTCGACGCAGGGCCCCCACAATGAGCAGTTCTTC. Encoded protein: CASNSTQGPHNEQFF.

This clonotype was recorded at least ten times. The chain is built from TRBV5-1 and TRBJ2-7; 8 bases agree with TRBD1. Losses at the gene ends were 3 bases for V and 2 bases for J; bases not matched to a gene: 4. The CDR3 has 14 residues. The germline gives CDR1 SGHRS, CDR2 YFSETQ. CDR3 region: CASSSGQGPYEQYF. The CDR3 coding sequence is TGCGCCAGCAGCTCCGGACAGGGCCCCTACGAGCAGTACTTC.

This clonotype was seen at least ten times. This chain's CDR3 is CASKVLNTIYF. The DNA of the CDR3 is TGTGCCAGCAAGGTCCTCAACACCATATATTTT. This chain links TRBV6-5 with TRBJ1-3; D unclear. The CDR3 loop spans 11 amino acids. V was pared by 7 bases and J by 7 bases, with 8 bases between. Germline V gene sequence: CDR1 MNHEY, CDR2 SVGAGI.

The chain couples TRBV2 to TRBJ1-1; D gene unclear. CDR1 and CDR2 from the germline V gene are SNHLY and FYNNEI. The ends were cut back, 4 bases at V and 14 bases at J, with 14 bases in the middle. This CDR3 has 11 residues. CDR3 loop: CASSGDRQFFF. In DNA, the CDR3 is TGTGCCAGCAGTGGGGATAGACAATTCTTCTTT. Full variable domain (rest looked up from reference TRBV2 and TRBJ1-1): EPEVTQTPSHQVTQMGQEVILRCVPISNHLYFYWYRQILGQKVEFLVSFYNNEISEKSEIFDDQFSVERPDGSNFTLKIRSTKLEDSAMYFCASSGDRQFFFGQGTRLTVV.

Only a few counts were recorded for this clonotype. The rearrangement joins TRBV4-1 to TRBJ1-2; D is uncertain. The CDR3 contains 13 residues. Looked up from germline, CDR1 is MGHRA and CDR2 is YSYEKL. The V gene lost 0 bases and the J gene lost 2 bases, with 4 bases spanning the gap. CDR3 coding DNA: TGCGCCAGCAGCCAAGAGTCAAACTATGGCTACACCTTC. It codes for CASSQESNYGYTF.

This chain links TRBV5-6 with TRBJ2-3; D unclear. V gave up 4 bases and J gave up 3 bases, with 15 bases separating them. Germline V gene sequence: CDR1 SGHDT, CDR2 YYEEEE. This CDR3 is built from 15 residues. The chain's CDR3 is CASSMAGEVTDTQYF. DNA for the CDR3: TGTGCCAGCAGCATGGCCGGCGAGGTGACAGATACGCAGTATTTT.

J is TRBJ2-1 and V is TRBV10-3, with a weak D call TRBD2 (6 bases). The CDR3 is 15 amino acids. In germline, CDR1 is ENHRY, CDR2 SYGVKD. With 3 bases removed from V and 5 bases from J, the gap between germline ends came to 14 bases. The CDR3 spells CAISDPSGTDNEQFF. In DNA form, the CDR3 reads TGTGCCATCAGTGACCCTTCTGGGACTGACAATGAGCAGTTCTTC.

The chain links TRBV2 to TRBJ1-1; the D gene is possibly TRBD1 (6 bases). The length of the CDR3 is 12 residues. Germline lookup yields CDR1 SNHLY and CDR2 FYNNEI. V gave up 4 bases and J gave up 8 bases, with 11 bases separating them. The CDR3 coding sequence is TGTGCCAGCAGTGTGGGGACACTCGAAGCTTTCTTT. Translated: CASSVGTLEAFF.

CDR3 protein: CSASSTAGVPDTQYF. CDR3 DNA sequence: TGCAGTGCTAGTTCTACGGCGGGAGTGCCAGATACGCAGTATTTT. The chain joins TRBV20-1 to TRBJ2-3, with 7 nucleotides matching TRBD2. Losses at the gene ends were 3 bases for V and 4 bases for J; bases not matched to a gene: 10. Looked up from germline, CDR1 is DFQATT and CDR2 is SNEGSKA (reference sequence). The CDR3 runs 15 residues.

This clonotype appeared many times. This chain joins TRBV3-1 and TRBJ2-7; D not resolved. Between the trimmed V and J ends, which lost 6 bases and 2 bases, there was a span of 14 bases. Germline CDR1 reads LGHDT; CDR2 reads YNNKEL (reference sequence). The CDR3 is 14 residues long. The CDR3 spells CASRKHVEAYEQYF. The CDR3 DNA reads TGTGCCAGCAGGAAGCATGTAGAGGCCTACGAGCAGTACTTC.

The rearrangement joins TRBV4-1 to TRBJ2-6; TRBD1 agrees at 7 bases. CDR3 length: 15 residues. V lost 4 bases to trimming and J lost 2 bases; unmatched junction nucleotides: 2. Germline-derived CDR1 and CDR2 are MGHRA and YSYEKL. The CDR3 loop reads CASSRGTAGANVLTF. As DNA, the CDR3 is TGCGCCAGCAGCCGGGGGACAGCTGGGGCCAACGTCCTGACTTTC.

This clonotype was counted once. This chain joins TRBV7-6 and TRBJ2-1, with 10 bases that match TRBD2. CDR1 SGHVS and CDR2 FNYEAQ come from the germline V gene. The CDR3 loop spans 15 amino acids. V gave up 8 bases and J gave up 4 bases; unmatched junction bases: 8. CDR3 sequence: CASGGLAGAYNEQFF. The CDR3, as DNA: TGTGCCAGCGGTGGGCTAGCGGGGGCGTACAATGAGCAGTTCTTC.

A few counts support this clonotype. CDR3 nucleotide sequence: TGTGCCAGCAGTCCCCCTAGGGCAGGTCGTCATAATTCACCCCTCCACTTT. Its protein is CASSPPRAGRHNSPLHF. The chain has TRBV6-1 and TRBJ1-6; D unclear. The V gene lost 5 bases and the J gene lost 5 bases, with 19 bases spanning the gap. Germline CDR1 MNHNS, CDR2 SASEGT. This CDR3 is 17 amino acids long.

The V and J genes are TRBV28 and TRBJ2-7, with 7 bases that match TRBD2. Germline assignment: CDR1 MDHEN and CDR2 SYDVKM. The length of the CDR3 is 12 residues. Trimming took 2 bases from V and 12 from J; bases not matched to a gene: 7. The CDR3 nucleotides read TGTGCCAGCAGTTTACAAGCGGGATGGAGGTACTTC. Protein sequence: CASSLQAGWRYF.

The chain is built from TRBV27 and TRBJ2-7, with 8 positions matching TRBD1. The V gene's germline CDR1 is MNHEY and CDR2 SMNVEV (reference sequence). The CDR3 consists of 16 residues. With 6 bases clipped from V and 2 bases from J, the junction kept 12 bases outside the gene matches. CDR3 DNA: TGTGCCAGCAGCTTAGTAAGTCGGGACAGGCCCTACGAGCAGTACTTC. Amino acid sequence: CASSLVSRDRPYEQYF.